This T cell receptor beta chain was identified in a study of blood T cell repertoires in COVID-19. On the study more broadly: Samples representing acute and convalescent COVID-19 were sourced from the United States, Italy and Spain. In each case, the material was cDNA or gDNA derived from T cells, B-cell-depleted T cells, or PBMCs.

Seattle's enrolled individuals joined amid active infection and were then monitored longitudinally. In the original workflow: Estimates of nucleated cell counts were drawn from the amplification of reference gene primers. TCRdb's copy holds only in-frame clones and misses some; the assay was immunoSEQ multiplex PCR. V and J calls and clone size come straight from that table; D and trimming were deduced from the DNA. The data show 220,000 or so clones, around four fifths seen once. Germline V gene lookup returns CDR1 SGHAT and CDR2 FQNNGV. The CDR3 runs 11 residues. The germline V and J ends were trimmed by 7 bases and 15 bases, with 16 bases remaining between them.

The sequence was collected from a woman of 80 years or more with COVID-19, enrolled during active disease. Input material: peripheral blood. The V and J genes are TRBV11-2 and TRBJ2-1; D might be TRBD1 (5 bases). The CDR3 nucleotides are TGTGCCAGCACTAGGGCAGGGTTTTTGTTCTTC. Translating gives CASTRAGFLFF.